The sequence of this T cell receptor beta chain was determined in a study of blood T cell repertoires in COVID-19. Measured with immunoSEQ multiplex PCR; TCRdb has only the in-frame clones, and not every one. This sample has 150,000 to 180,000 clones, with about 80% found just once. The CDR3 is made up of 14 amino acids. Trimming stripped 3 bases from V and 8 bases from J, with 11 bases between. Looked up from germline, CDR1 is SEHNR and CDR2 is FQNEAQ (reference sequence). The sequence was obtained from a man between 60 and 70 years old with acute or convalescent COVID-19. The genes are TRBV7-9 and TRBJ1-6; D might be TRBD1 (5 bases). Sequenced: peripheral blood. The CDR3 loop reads CASSLAGPDSPLHF. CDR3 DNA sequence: TGTGCCAGCAGCTTGGCAGGGCCGGATTCACCCCTCCACTTT.